This T cell receptor (beta chain) was profiled in a study of blood T cell repertoires in COVID-19. Study summary: Sites in the United States, Italy and Spain provided acute and convalescent COVID-19 samples. Sources were T cells, B-cell-depleted T cells, or PBMCs; the material itself was cDNA or gDNA.

The table lists this clone with a count of one. In the authors' workflow: Amplification from reference gene primers served as the basis for estimated nucleated cell counts. Produced via immunoSEQ multiplex PCR; TCRdb's table is partial and in-frame only. V and J calls and clone size are given by that table; D and trimming were obtained from the DNA. The table records 110,000 to 150,000 clones, 80% to 90% of them present only once. The germline gives CDR1 SGHRS, CDR2 YFSETQ. Germline trimming cut 3 bases from V and 6 bases from J; bases unmatched to any gene: 11. This CDR3 region has 15 residues. The chain recombines TRBV5-1 with TRBJ1-2; 7 positions agree with TRBD1. The source material was peripheral blood. This receptor was obtained from a woman aged 80 or over with acute or convalescent COVID-19. The CDR3 region has the DNA TGCGCCAGCAGCTCGACACCAACAGGGGAGGATGGCTACACCTTC. Its translation is CASSSTPTGEDGYTF.